The source of this TCR beta chain is a study of post-analysis software for immune sequencing data. Unique molecular identifiers tagged the TCR beta cDNA libraries. MiXCR, run by TCRdb on the PCR reads, gives a single entry per CDR3 protein. The top ten hold approximately 4.3% of the sample, which has hundreds of thousands of distinct CDR3 sequences, about 57% seen once. Sequencing was done on a sample of blood. The TCR was taken from a girl between 10 and 17 years old with multiple sclerosis.

The CDR3 nucleotides are TGTGCCAGCTCACCAAGAATCGGGCAGAACTATGGCTACACCTTC. Its protein is CASSPRIGQNYGYTF. The chain uses TRBV18 and TRBJ1-2; unclear D gene. The germline V gene encodes CDR1 KGHSH and CDR2 LQKENI. The CDR3 has 15 amino acids. Trimming cost V 2 bases and J 2 bases, with 12 bases left between them.